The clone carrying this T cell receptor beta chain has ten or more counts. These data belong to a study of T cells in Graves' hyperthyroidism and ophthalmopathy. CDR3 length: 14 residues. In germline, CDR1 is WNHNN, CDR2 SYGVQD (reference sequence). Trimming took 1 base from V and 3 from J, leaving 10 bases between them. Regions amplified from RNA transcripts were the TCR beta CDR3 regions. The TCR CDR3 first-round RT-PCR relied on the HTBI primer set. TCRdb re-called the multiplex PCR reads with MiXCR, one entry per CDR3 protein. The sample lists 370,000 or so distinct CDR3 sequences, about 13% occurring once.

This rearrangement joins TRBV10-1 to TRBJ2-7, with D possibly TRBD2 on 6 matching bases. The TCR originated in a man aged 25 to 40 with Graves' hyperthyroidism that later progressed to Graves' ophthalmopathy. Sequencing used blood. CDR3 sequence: CASSEFPGSYEQYF. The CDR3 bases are TGCGCCAGCAGTGAGTTCCCCGGGAGCTACGAGCAGTACTTC.